The 32 T cell receptor beta chains presented below share a single source sample, sequenced in a study of blood T cell repertoires in COVID-19. The assay was immunoSEQ multiplex PCR, and TCRdb's table has in-frame clones only and misses some. The table lists about 120,000 clones, 75% to 85% of them singletons. The sample consisted of peripheral blood. These receptors were collected from an elderly woman with acute or convalescent COVID-19.

The rearrangement uses TRBV28 and TRBJ1-5; 8 bases align to TRBD1. Unmatched junction bases numbered 4, after V lost 5 bases and J lost 7 bases. In germline, CDR1 is MDHEN, CDR2 SYDVKM. CDR3 length: 13 residues. The CDR3 sequence is CASSRQGKQPQHF. DNA of the CDR3: TGTGCCAGCAGTCGACAGGGGAAACAGCCCCAGCATTTT.

The rearrangement links TRBV7-9 to TRBJ2-2; possible D gene TRBD1, 5 bases. V lost 2 bases and J 0 bases, leaving 16 bases between the germline ends. The CDR3 has 18 amino acids. The germline V gene encodes CDR1 SEHNR and CDR2 FQNEAQ (reference sequence). The CDR3 loop reads CASSLLPWYRTNTGELFF. In DNA, the CDR3 is TGTGCCAGCAGCTTATTACCCTGGTACAGGACGAACACCGGGGAGCTGTTTTTT.

The chain recombines TRBV5-1 with TRBJ2-3, with TRBD2 matching over 9 bases. The CDR3 length is 19 residues. CDR1 is SGHRS, CDR2 YFSETQ, per germline. V lost 1 base to trimming and J lost 2 bases; unmatched junction nucleotides: 14. The CDR3 protein is CASSLIGSGAGGVTDTQYF. The CDR3 nucleotides read TGCGCCAGCAGCTTGATCGGGAGTGGCGCGGGAGGGGTCACAGATACGCAGTATTTT.

This clone was seen only a few times. This rearrangement joins TRBV18 to TRBJ2-2; 10 bases are a match to TRBD2. V shed 6 bases, J shed 6 bases, and the junction held 7 bases outside the gene matches. This CDR3 comprises 15 residues. In germline, CDR1 is KGHSH, CDR2 LQKENI. The CDR3 spells CASSPPLAGSGELFF. CDR3 nucleotide sequence: TGTGCCAGCTCGCCTCCACTAGCGGGATCCGGGGAGCTGTTTTTT.

The genes are TRBV30 and TRBJ2-3; 8 positions agree with TRBD2. Per the germline V gene, CDR1 is GTSNPN and CDR2 is SVGIG (reference sequence). CDR3 length: 15 residues. Trimming took 2 bases from V and 10 from J; bases not matched to a gene: 14. DNA for the CDR3: TGTGCCTGGAGTCCGGGGGGGCAGATTCAAGCATCGCAGTATTTT. Its protein is CAWSPGGQIQASQYF.

The chain carries TRBV6-2 or TRBV6-3 and TRBJ1-3; D perhaps matches TRBD1 (6 bases). V lost 6 bases and J lost 2, with 17 bases in between. The length of the CDR3 is 16 residues. Germline values: CDR1 MNHEY, CDR2 SVGEGT. The CDR3 here is CASSPSGTTTGNTIYF. Written as DNA, the CDR3 is TGTGCCAGCAGCCCATCCGGGACAACTACTGGAAACACCATATATTTT.

This clone was found once. The gene calls are TRBV5-1 and TRBJ2-2; 14 nucleotides match TRBD2. The CDR3 is 16 amino acids. The V gene end was trimmed by 4 bases and the J gene end by 3 bases; junction bases not matched to a gene: 2. Looked up from germline, CDR1 is SGHRS and CDR2 is YFSETQ. The CDR3 loop is CASSAGLAGDTGELFF. DNA of the CDR3: TGCGCCAGCAGCGCGGGACTAGCGGGGGACACCGGGGAGCTGTTTTTT.

J is TRBJ2-7 and V is TRBV27; 8 positions agree with TRBD1. The J segment lost 0 bases and the V segment lost 5 bases, leaving 6 bases of the junction unmatched. Germline CDR1 is MNHEY and CDR2 is SMNVEV (reference sequence). The CDR3 is 15 residues long. The CDR3 here is CASSQQGVLSYEQYF. The CDR3 DNA sequence: TGTGCCAGCAGTCAACAGGGGGTCCTCTCCTACGAGCAGTACTTC.

V gene TRBV19 combines with J gene TRBJ1-1; tentative D call: TRBD1 (6 bases). Trimming removed 2 bases at V and 5 bases at J, with 18 bases between. The CDR3 sequence is 16 residues long. CDR1 is LNHDA, CDR2 SQIVND, per germline (reference sequence). The CDR3 is CASSIRKETGGTEAFF. The CDR3 DNA follows: TGTGCCAGTAGTATACGGAAGGAGACAGGAGGAACTGAAGCTTTCTTT.

J is TRBJ1-1 and V is TRBV4-2; D remains ambiguous. Germline CDR1 is LGHNA and CDR2 is YNFKEQ. This CDR3 comprises 15 residues. Trimming cost V 6 bases and J 3 bases, with 17 bases left between them. CDR3 loop: CASSRASGKDTEAFF. The CDR3 nucleotides are TGTGCCAGCAGTCGTGCTAGCGGGAAGGACACTGAAGCTTTCTTT.

In its sample, this clone was seen once. Other nucleotide sequences from this sample produce the same CDR3. The gene calls are TRBV28 and TRBJ1-5, with TRBD1 identical over 7 bases. Per the germline V gene, CDR1 is MDHEN and CDR2 is SYDVKM. J lost 5 bases, V lost 2 bases, and 3 bases had no gene match. The CDR3 has 14 residues. The CDR3 DNA reads TGTGCCAGCAGTTTAGCAGGGGGTTATCAGCCCCAGCATTTT. This sequence encodes CASSLAGGYQPQHF.

This clone was detected only once. The gene calls are TRBV6-5 and TRBJ2-7; D not certain. This CDR3 is 15 amino acids long. CDR1 is MNHEY, CDR2 SVGAGI, per germline. Trimming removed 5 bases from V and 3 bases from J, with 17 bases in between. CDR3 sequence reads: CASSPQQNSYYEQYF. The CDR3, as DNA: TGTGCCAGCAGTCCCCAACAGAACTCTTACTACGAGCAGTACTTC.

The chain employs TRBV7-2 and TRBJ2-7, with TRBD1 matching 9 bases. The CDR3 consists of 14 residues. Germline V gene lookup returns CDR1 SGHTA and CDR2 FQGNSA. The junction had 4 bases not matched to a gene; V was cut back by 5 bases and J by 2 bases. CDR3 loop: CASSQGQGTYEQYF. In DNA form, the CDR3 reads TGTGCCAGCAGCCAGGGACAGGGAACCTACGAGCAGTACTTC.

This clone is a singleton in its sample. V usage is TRBV4-3 and J usage is TRBJ2-5, with 8 bases matching TRBD2. Trimming took 1 base from V and 4 from J; bases not matched to a gene: 14. This CDR3 spans 18 amino acids. The germline V gene encodes CDR1 LGHNA and CDR2 YSLEER. The CDR3 here is CASSQARGGGGLLETQYF. Written as DNA, the CDR3 is TGCGCCAGCAGCCAAGCCCGGGGGGGCGGGGGGCTTCTAGAGACCCAGTACTTC.

The chain is built from TRBV5-1 and TRBJ2-2; 7 bases are shared with TRBD2. The CDR3 has 16 residues. V lost 4 bases and J lost 5; bases outside the gene matches: 11. The V gene's germline CDR1 is SGHRS and CDR2 YFSETQ. CDR3 region: CASSGLAGGGTGELFF. The CDR3 nucleotides read TGCGCCAGCAGCGGATTAGCGGGTGGTGGGACCGGGGAGCTGTTTTTT.

This clone was seen once. The chain has TRBV27 and TRBJ2-3; D may be TRBD1 (6 bases). Germline-derived CDR1 and CDR2 are MNHEY and SMNVEV (reference sequence). The CDR3 is 13 amino acids. Trimming took off 5 bases at V and 8 bases at J, with 14 bases between the two ends. The CDR3: CASSTNRVGTQYF. CDR3 in DNA: TGTGCCAGCAGTACAAACAGGGTTGGTACGCAGTATTTT.

V gene TRBV11-3 combines with J gene TRBJ2-1, with TRBD1 identical over 9 bases. V gave up 5 bases and J gave up 4 bases; unmatched junction bases: 3. The CDR3 runs 14 residues. Germline-derived CDR1 and CDR2 are SGHNT and YENEEA. CDR3 nucleotide sequence: TGTGCCAGCAGCCCGGACAGGGGTTACAATGAGCAGTTCTTC. Protein product: CASSPDRGYNEQFF. Combining the CDR3 with reference TRBV11-3 and TRBJ2-1 gives the whole variable domain EAGVVQSPRYKIIEKKQPVAFWCNPISGHNTLYWYLQNLGQGPELLIRYENEEAVDDSQLPKDRFSAERLKGVDSTLKIQPAELGDSAVYLCASSPDRGYNEQFFGPGTRLTVL.

The V call is TRBV2, the J call TRBJ1-2, with a tentative D call TRBD1 (5 bases). V dropped 4 bases and J dropped 4 bases, with 16 bases sitting between them. Germline lookup yields CDR1 SNHLY and CDR2 FYNNEI. The CDR3 is 15 residues long. CDR3 loop: CASSALRDSSYGYTF. The CDR3 nucleotides are TGTGCCAGCAGTGCCCTCAGGGACTCGAGCTATGGCTACACCTTC.

The chain employs TRBV6-5 and TRBJ1-1; D is undetermined. V lost 5 bases, J lost 1 base, and 8 bases lay in between. CDR3 size: 13 residues. CDR1 and CDR2 (germline): MNHEY, SVGAGI. This chain's CDR3 is CASSNRENTEAFF. The DNA of the CDR3 is TGTGCCAGCAGTAACAGAGAGAACACTGAAGCTTTCTTT.

The genes are TRBV24-1 and TRBJ2-7, with TRBD2 matching over 7 bases. Germline assignment: CDR1 KGHDR and CDR2 SFDVKD. V shed 10 bases, J shed 0 bases, and the junction held 8 bases outside the gene matches. The length of the CDR3 is 14 residues. CDR3 protein: CATRWGGVSYEQYF. The CDR3 DNA reads TGTGCCACAAGATGGGGGGGGGTCTCCTACGAGCAGTACTTC.

This chain joins TRBV28 and TRBJ1-2; TRBD1 aligns across 7 bases. This CDR3 has 13 residues. Germline lookup yields CDR1 MDHEN and CDR2 SYDVKM. The J segment lost 8 bases and the V segment lost 5 bases, leaving 8 bases of the junction unmatched. The CDR3 region has the DNA TGTGCCAGCAGTCCTCGACAGGGCCGAGGCTACACCTTC. Its protein product is CASSPRQGRGYTF.

The chain uses TRBV7-9 and TRBJ1-5; possible D gene TRBD1, 6 bases. Deletions cut 6 bases from V and 5 bases from J, with 17 bases between. Germline-derived CDR1 and CDR2 are SEHNR and FQNEAQ (reference sequence). The CDR3 runs to 15 residues. The CDR3 reads CASSTSGTLYQPQHF. CDR3 sequence (DNA): TGTGCCAGCAGTACTTCCGGGACATTATATCAGCCCCAGCATTTT.

The V call is TRBV18, the J call TRBJ2-1; TRBD2 might be the D (5 bases). This CDR3 has 17 amino acids. The germline V gene encodes CDR1 KGHSH and CDR2 LQKENI. Trimming stripped 3 bases from V and 6 bases from J, with 21 bases between. The CDR3 bases are TGTGCCAGCTCACCGCCCCGCGGTGGGAGTTTGCGCAATGAGCAGTTCTTC. Residues: CASSPPRGGSLRNEQFF.

The CDR3 region is CASSRGQGYGYTF. In DNA form, the CDR3 reads TGTGCCAGTAGTAGGGGACAGGGGTATGGCTACACCTTC. V gene TRBV19 combines with J gene TRBJ1-2; 10 positions agree with TRBD1. The junction had 1 base not matched to a gene; V was cut back by 4 bases and J by 5 bases. This CDR3 has 13 residues. Germline V gene lookup returns CDR1 LNHDA and CDR2 SQIVND (reference sequence).

The genes are TRBV24-1 and TRBJ1-5, with a tentative D call TRBD1 (6 bases). Germline-derived CDR1 and CDR2 are KGHDR and SFDVKD. V lost 9 bases and J 3 bases, leaving 11 bases between the germline ends. The CDR3 has 13 residues. For the CDR3, the DNA is TGTGCCACCGCGGGGGGCAACAATCAGCCCCAGCATTTT. This translates into CATAGGNNQPQHF.

The rearrangement uses TRBV7-2 and TRBJ2-7; D uncertain. The CDR3 has 14 residues. Deletions cut 7 bases from V and 1 base from J, with 14 bases between. Germline V lookup: CDR1 SGHTA, CDR2 FQGNSA. The chain's CDR3 is CASTLTGGSYEQYF. The CDR3 DNA is TGTGCCAGCACCTTGACTGGCGGATCCTACGAGCAGTACTTC.

This chain links TRBV7-2 with TRBJ2-5, with D unclear. The germline CDR1 and CDR2 sequences are SGHTA and FQGNSA. Trimming took 4 bases from V and 7 from J, leaving 16 bases between them. The CDR3 extends over 14 amino acids. CDR3 sequence reads: CASSSDSVLGTQYF. The DNA for the CDR3 is TGTGCCAGCAGCTCCGACTCGGTTTTGGGGACCCAGTACTTC. Based on the CDR3 plus reference TRBV7-2 and TRBJ2-5, the full variable domain is GAGVSQSPSNKVTEKGKDVELRCDPISGHTALYWYRQSLGQGLEFLIYFQGNSAPDKSGLPSDRFSAERTGGSVSTLTIQRTQQEDSAVYLCASSSDSVLGTQYFGPGTRLLVL.

The rearrangement uses TRBV3-1 (or the pseudogene TRBV3-2) and TRBJ2-5; TRBD2 matches at 8 bases. The V and J ends lost 4 bases and 4 bases, in that order; junction bases with no gene match: 11. CDR1 is LGHDT, CDR2 YNNKEL, per germline (reference sequence). This CDR3 is 16 amino acids long. The CDR3 nucleotides read TGTGCCAGCAGCCCCCCCCGGGGGGGCGGGGGAGAGACCCAGTACTTC. Protein sequence: CASSPPRGGGGETQYF.

This clone was seen only once. This chain joins TRBV29-1 and TRBJ1-2; D gene ambiguous. CDR1 and CDR2 from the germline V gene are SQVTM and ANQGSEA. This CDR3 is 11 amino acids long. The V and J ends lost 6 bases and 5 bases respectively, with 10 bases between them. CDR3 region: CSVQSGYGYTF. DNA of the CDR3: TGCAGCGTCCAATCGGGATATGGCTACACCTTC.

V usage is TRBV19 and J usage is TRBJ2-2, with 8 nucleotides matching TRBD1. Germline CDR1 and CDR2: LNHDA and SQIVND (reference sequence). V lost 5 bases to trimming and J lost 3 bases; unmatched junction nucleotides: 2. This CDR3 has 14 residues. The CDR3 loop is CASSQGADTGELFF. CDR3 DNA: TGTGCCAGTAGTCAGGGGGCGGACACCGGGGAGCTGTTTTTT. The variable domain in full, completed from reference TRBV19 and TRBJ2-2, reads DGGITQSPKYLFRKEGQNVTLSCEQNLNHDAMYWYRQDPGQGLRLIYYSQIVNDFQKGDIAEGYSVSREKKESFPLTVTSAQKNPTAFYLCASSQGADTGELFFGEGSRLTVL.

This chain uses TRBV5-1 with TRBJ2-5, with D maybe TRBD2 (6 bases). This CDR3 spans 15 amino acids. Looked up from germline, CDR1 is SGHRS and CDR2 is YFSETQ. Trimming pared 2 bases from V and 5 bases from J, leaving 16 bases between. The CDR3 region has the DNA TGCGCCAGCAGCTTCTGGGGTAGCCGGGGGGAGACCCAGTACTTC. Encoded protein: CASSFWGSRGETQYF.

The sample holds one count of this clone. The chain is built from TRBV2 and TRBJ1-4; no clear D. V lost 6 bases and J 3 bases, leaving 8 bases between the germline ends. The CDR3 is made up of 13 amino acids. Germline-derived CDR1 and CDR2 are SNHLY and FYNNEI. The CDR3 region is CASRAMANEKLFF. The CDR3 region has the DNA TGTGCCAGCAGGGCCATGGCTAATGAAAAACTGTTTTTT.